This T cell receptor beta chain was captured by sequencing in a study of T-cell memory formation after mild COVID-19. General study points: Second-wave clones with a day 37 peak had unconfirmed SARS-CoV-2 specificity.

The CDR3 sequence is 14 residues long. Germline lookup yields CDR1 MNHEY and CDR2 SVGAGI. Trimming removed 3 bases at V and 5 bases at J, with 13 bases between. This clonotype was counted ten times or more. What it binds is not known. Via MiXCR, TCRdb re-called the 5' RACE reads, giving one row per CDR3 protein. The data show some 48,000 distinct CDR3 sequences, with 9.5% to 15% seen just once and almost 25% held by the top ten. The TCR comes from a man between 18 and 35 years old who had mild COVID-19 (a few samples of this study predate the infection). Cell type and time point are not known. Source material: PBMCs or a T cell subset sorted from them (not recorded which). The rearrangement uses TRBV6-5 and TRBJ1-1; perhaps TRBD1 as D (6 bases). CDR3 DNA sequence: TGTGCCAGCAGTTATCGGCAGGGGAGGACTGAAGCTTTCTTT. Translation: CASSYRQGRTEAFF.